Following are 21 T cell receptor beta chains from one sample sequenced in a study of T cells in Graves' hyperthyroidism and ophthalmopathy. Authors of the study amplified TCR beta CDR3 regions from RNA transcripts. The TCR CDR3 was amplified in a first-round RT-PCR using the HTBI primer set. MiXCR was run by TCRdb on the multiplex PCR reads, yielding one entry per CDR3 protein. The sample holds roughly 630,000 distinct CDR3 sequences, around a sixth seen once. The sequencing input was blood. The receptors come from a woman in her twenties or thirties with Graves' hyperthyroidism.

The chain carries TRBV15 and TRBJ1-3; 8 bases map to TRBD1. Germline assignment: CDR1 LNHNV and CDR2 YYDKDF (reference sequence). J gave up 0 bases and V 4 bases, and 5 bases lay outside the gene matches. The CDR3 sequence is 16 residues long. CDR3 protein: CATSNRQGYSGNTIYF. In DNA, the CDR3 is TGTGCCACCAGCAACCGACAGGGGTACTCTGGAAACACCATATATTTT.

The table lists this clonotype with many counts. The genes are TRBV27 and TRBJ2-7; 10 bases line up with TRBD2. V was clipped by 1 base and J by 3 bases; unmatched bases: 3. Germline CDR1 MNHEY, CDR2 SMNVEV (reference sequence). The CDR3 has 15 amino acids. CDR3 region: CASSLYPSGGYEQYF. CDR3 coding DNA: TGTGCCAGCAGTTTATACCCTAGCGGGGGCTACGAGCAGTACTTC.

The chain is built from TRBV7-3 and TRBJ1-1, with 7 bases that match TRBD1. In germline, CDR1 is SGHTA, CDR2 FQGTGA. V lost 5 bases to trimming and J lost 4 bases; unmatched junction nucleotides: 7. CDR3 length: 14 amino acids. In DNA, the CDR3 is TGTGCCAGCAGCCCAGGGGGGTTCCTCACTGAAGCTTTCTTT. Its translation is CASSPGGFLTEAFF. The whole variable domain, filled in from reference TRBV7-3 and TRBJ1-1, reads GAGVSQTPSNKVTEKGKYVELRCDPISGHTALYWYRQSLGQGPEFLIYFQGTGAADDSGLPNDRFFAVRPEGSVSTLKIQRTERGDSAVYLCASSPGGFLTEAFFGQGTRLTVV.

The chain is built from TRBV25-1 and TRBJ2-1, with 11 nucleotides matching TRBD2. J lost 6 bases, V lost 7 bases, and 8 bases had no gene match. From germline, CDR1 is MGHDK and CDR2 SYGVNS. The CDR3 runs 15 residues. The CDR3, as DNA: TGTGCCAGCAATACCCTAGCGGGAGGACCCAATGAGCAGTTCTTC. This translates into CASNTLAGGPNEQFF.

The chain combines TRBV6-1 with TRBJ2-1; the D is unclear. Germline V gene data show CDR1 as MNHNS and CDR2 as SASEGT. V shed 8 bases and J shed 6 bases, with 8 bases lying between them. This CDR3 spans 11 amino acids. The CDR3, as DNA: TGTGCCAGCGGCGTGGGCAATGAGCAGTTCTTC. It specifies CASGVGNEQFF.

The CDR3: CSANRGRRVDTQYF. The CDR3 DNA reads TGCAGTGCTAACCGGGGAAGACGGGTAGATACGCAGTATTTT. The V gene is TRBV20-1, the J gene TRBJ2-3; possibly TRBD2 for D (5 bases). The CDR3 is 14 residues long. Germline V gene lookup returns CDR1 DFQATT and CDR2 SNEGSKA (reference sequence). V dropped 4 bases and J dropped 5 bases, with 16 bases sitting between them.

This clonotype was observed many times. The chain employs TRBV12-3 or TRBV12-4 and TRBJ2-5; D is possibly TRBD2 (6 bases). The CDR3 has 14 residues. Trimming took off 8 bases at V and 0 bases at J, with 13 bases between the two ends. The DNA for the CDR3 is TGTGCCAGCGCACCGGGAGCCTACCAAGAGACCCAGTACTTC. This sequence encodes CASAPGAYQETQYF.

The chain links TRBV11-2 to TRBJ1-3, with D perhaps matching TRBD1 (5 bases). The V and J ends lost 5 bases and 15 bases respectively, with 17 bases between them. The CDR3 contains 12 residues. CDR1 is SGHAT, CDR2 FQNNGV, per germline. The CDR3 DNA reads as TGTGCCAGCAGCCCCCAATCCGGGGCCGCATATTTT. It yields the protein CASSPQSGAAYF.

Regarding this clonotype: A much larger clone lies a single base off, so this may be a read error. The chain couples TRBV7-2 to TRBJ2-1, with D maybe TRBD2 (6 bases). CDR1 SGHTA and CDR2 FQGNSA come from the germline V gene. V lost 4 bases and J lost 0, with 13 bases in between. The CDR3 consists of 16 residues. The CDR3 spells CASSSGLPYSYNEQFF. CDR3 DNA sequence: TGTGCCAGCAGCTCGGGACTTCCCTACTCCTACAATGAGCAGTTCTTC.

This clonotype was observed many times. The genes are TRBV7-9 and TRBJ2-1, with 11 nucleotides matching TRBD2. Germline V CDR1 and CDR2: SEHNR, FQNEAQ (reference sequence). The V segment lost 5 bases and the J segment 8 bases; nucleotides outside the gene matches: 2. The CDR3 runs 13 residues. The CDR3 loop is CASSKTSGDEQFF. CDR3 DNA sequence: TGTGCCAGCAGCAAGACTAGCGGGGATGAGCAGTTCTTC.

V gene TRBV19 combines with J gene TRBJ2-7, with no clear D. Germline CDR1 is LNHDA and CDR2 is SQIVND (reference sequence). V was pared by 2 bases and J by 0 bases, with 8 bases between. This CDR3 has 14 residues. CDR3 loop: CASSIRHSSYEQYF. Written as DNA, the CDR3 is TGTGCCAGTAGTATAAGACACAGCTCCTACGAGCAGTACTTC.

This clonotype was picked up a small number of times. The rearrangement joins TRBV18 to TRBJ2-1; D could derive from TRBD1 or TRBD2 (5 bases each). Trimming removed 2 bases at V and 9 bases at J, with 17 bases between. CDR1 and CDR2 (germline): KGHSH, LQKENI. The CDR3 contains 15 residues. CDR3 DNA sequence: TGTGCCAGCTCACCATCCGAAGGACAAGGGAGTGAGCAGTTCTTC. Protein product: CASSPSEGQGSEQFF.

This chain connects TRBV18 to TRBJ1-1, with unresolved D. Germline lookup yields CDR1 KGHSH and CDR2 LQKENI. V gave up 2 bases and J gave up 1 base, with 20 bases separating them. The CDR3 totals 18 residues. CDR3 protein: CASSPSEAGSHPNTEAFF. CDR3 nucleotides: TGTGCCAGCTCACCAAGTGAGGCCGGCAGCCACCCGAACACTGAAGCTTTCTTT.

This clonotype has ten or more counts. The chain links TRBV30 to TRBJ1-5; D not certain. V lost 3 bases and J lost 0, with 6 bases in between. The germline V gene has CDR1 GTSNPN and CDR2 SVGIG (reference sequence). This CDR3 is built from 13 residues. The CDR3 here is CAWSTDSNQPQHF. For the CDR3, the DNA is TGTGCCTGGAGCACCGATAGCAATCAGCCCCAGCATTTT.

This clonotype has a count of ten or more. This sequence joins TRBV30 and TRBJ2-2, with D possibly being TRBD2 (6 bases). Germline loops: CDR1 GTSNPN, CDR2 SVGIG (reference sequence). The CDR3 is 14 amino acids. V lost 1 base and J lost 2, with 8 bases in between. The CDR3 reads CAWSAGLNTGELFF. CDR3 nucleotides: TGTGCCTGGAGTGCGGGACTTAACACCGGGGAGCTGTTTTTT.

This chain joins TRBV6-1 and TRBJ2-7; a possible D gene is TRBD1 (6 bases). The germline CDR1 and CDR2 sequences are MNHNS and SASEGT. The CDR3 spans 15 residues. Trimming stripped 2 bases from V and 2 bases from J, with 13 bases between. In DNA form, the CDR3 reads TGTGCCAGCAGTGAATACACCGGGACAACCTACGAGCAGTACTTC. It specifies CASSEYTGTTYEQYF.

This clonotype has at least ten counts. The V call is TRBV7-2, the J call TRBJ2-1; TRBD2 agrees at 7 bases. The CDR3 contains 15 residues. With 5 bases clipped from V and 5 bases from J, the junction kept 9 bases outside the gene matches. The germline V gene has CDR1 SGHTA and CDR2 FQGNSA. CDR3 in amino acids: CASSPWGAGNNEQFF. The CDR3 nucleotides are TGTGCCAGCAGCCCGTGGGGAGCGGGAAACAATGAGCAGTTCTTC.

The genes are TRBV2 and TRBJ2-1; D might be TRBD2 (6 bases). V was shortened by 4 bases and J by 5 bases, with 15 bases between the two germline ends. There are 15 residues in the CDR3. The germline V gene encodes CDR1 SNHLY and CDR2 FYNNEI. CDR3 coding DNA: TGTGCCAGCAGTGTCTGGGCGGGAATCAACAATGAGCAGTTCTTC. This gives the protein CASSVWAGINNEQFF.

The sample holds a few counts of this clonotype. The J gene is TRBJ1-5, the V gene TRBV12-3 or TRBV12-4, with D tentatively TRBD1 (6 bases). Trimming removed 10 bases at V and 4 bases at J, with 35 bases between. This CDR3 is built from 20 residues. CDR3 sequence: CAIAEYRAGPGDYTNQPQHF. In DNA, the CDR3 is TGTGCCATCGCAGAATATAGAGCCGGGCCAGGGGACTATACAAATCAGCCCCAGCATTTT.

This clonotype was counted ten times or more. V gene TRBV20-1 combines with J gene TRBJ2-2, with 9 positions matching TRBD2. The CDR3 runs 16 residues. J lost 1 base, V lost 3 bases, and 6 bases had no gene match. CDR1 is DFQATT, CDR2 SNEGSKA, per germline (reference sequence). The CDR3 nucleotides read TGCAGTGCTAGGTCTAGCGGGACGGAGAACACCGGGGAGCTGTTTTTT. Translated, it gives CSARSSGTENTGELFF.

The chain joins TRBV29-1 to TRBJ1-4, with 7 bases lining up with TRBD1. CDR1 is SQVTM and CDR2 is ANQGSEA in the germline V gene. The junction had 6 bases not matched to a gene; V was cut back by 7 bases and J by 4 bases. CDR3 length: 13 amino acids. The CDR3 sequence: CSAATGDNEKLFF. CDR3 DNA: TGCAGCGCCGCAACAGGGGATAATGAAAAACTGTTTTTT.